The 30 T cell receptor beta chains listed next were all sequenced from one sample in a study of blood T cell repertoires in COVID-19. The assay was immunoSEQ multiplex PCR, and TCRdb's table has in-frame clones only and misses some. The sample consists of some 100,000 clones, 75% to 90% of them appearing once. Sample: peripheral blood. These receptors were taken from a human donor with active COVID-19. The donor label of this sample is uncertain.

The chain couples TRBV6-2 or TRBV6-3 to TRBJ2-3; D is undetermined. CDR3 length: 13 residues. CDR1 and CDR2 from the germline V gene are MNHEY and SVGEGT. The ends were cut back, 3 bases at V and 3 bases at J, with 7 bases in the middle. The CDR3 region has the DNA TGTGCCAGCAGTTATTTAGCTACAGATACGCAGTATTTT. Translation gives CASSYLATDTQYF.

The genes are TRBV28 and TRBJ1-2; TRBD1 matches 12 bases. V dropped 8 bases and J dropped 2; count of bases not matched to a gene: 9. Germline CDR1 MDHEN, CDR2 SYDVKM. The CDR3 runs 16 residues. The DNA for the CDR3 is TGTGCCAGCCGATTCGGGACAGGGGGCAGAAACTATGGCTACACCTTC. Translating it yields CASRFGTGGRNYGYTF.

V and J are TRBV2 and TRBJ1-5; possible D gene TRBD1, 6 bases. Germline V gene sequence: CDR1 SNHLY, CDR2 FYNNEI. The CDR3 loop spans 13 amino acids. Deletions cut 10 bases from V and 1 base from J, with 11 bases between. This chain's CDR3 is CATADRSNQPQHF. As DNA, the CDR3 is TGTGCCACGGCTGACAGGAGCAATCAGCCCCAGCATTTT.

This chain connects TRBV9 to TRBJ1-1; D is perhaps TRBD1 (5 bases). Trimming cost V 1 base and J 4 bases, with 11 bases left between them. Germline V lookup: CDR1 SGDLS, CDR2 YYNGEE. This CDR3 has 14 amino acids. As DNA, the CDR3 is TGTGCCAGCAGCGTATCCGGGAGGGGCACTGAAGCTTTCTTT. Translation gives CASSVSGRGTEAFF.

The rearrangement uses TRBV7-9 and TRBJ2-1; 13 bases agree with TRBD2. This CDR3 contains 19 residues. Trimming cost V 4 bases and J 2 bases; bases outside gene matches: 11. Germline V gives CDR1 SEHNR, CDR2 FQNEAQ (reference sequence). CDR3 bases: TGTGCCAGCAGCTCAACCGGGACTAGCGGGGCGGTTACCTACAATGAGCAGTTCTTC. It codes for CASSSTGTSGAVTYNEQFF. Full variable domain (rest looked up from reference TRBV7-9 and TRBJ2-1): DTGVSQNPRHKITKRGQNVTFRCDPISEHNRLYWYRQTLGQGPEFLTYFQNEAQLEKSRLLSDRFSAERPKGSFSTLEIQRTEQGDSAMYLCASSSTGTSGAVTYNEQFFGPGTRLTVL.

The chain is built from TRBV5-6 and TRBJ2-7; 8 bases are a match to TRBD2. CDR3 size: 15 residues. Germline V lookup: CDR1 SGHDT, CDR2 YYEEEE. V trimming: 2 bases; J trimming: 6 bases; junction bases outside the gene matches: 10. The CDR3 protein is CASSLLAGGPTEQYF. The CDR3 DNA is TGTGCCAGCAGCTTATTGGCGGGGGGCCCCACCGAGCAGTACTTC.

The genes are TRBV12-3 or TRBV12-4 and TRBJ2-2; tentatively, D is TRBD1 (5 bases). The CDR3 totals 13 residues. V shed 6 bases and J shed 4 bases, with 9 bases lying between them. DNA for the CDR3: TGTGCCAGCAGGCAGGGTGGCACCGGGGAGCTGTTTTTT. This sequence encodes CASRQGGTGELFF.

This sequence joins TRBV7-9 and TRBJ1-6; 8 positions match TRBD1. Trimming took 4 bases from V and 0 from J; bases not matched to a gene: 5. CDR1 is SEHNR, CDR2 FQNEAQ, per germline (reference sequence). This CDR3 has 17 residues. The CDR3 coding sequence is TGTGCCAGCAGCTCGACAGGGGACTACTCCTATAATTCACCCCTCCACTTT. Protein: CASSSTGDYSYNSPLHF. Full variable domain (remainder filled in from reference TRBV7-9 and TRBJ1-6): DTGVSQNPRHKITKRGQNVTFRCDPISEHNRLYWYRQTLGQGPEFLTYFQNEAQLEKSRLLSDRFSAERPKGSFSTLEIQRTEQGDSAMYLCASSSTGDYSYNSPLHFGNGTRLTVT.

The rearrangement joins TRBV7-2 to TRBJ2-4; D perhaps matches TRBD2 (5 bases). Looked up from germline, CDR1 is SGHTA and CDR2 is FQGNSA. The CDR3 has 15 amino acids. V was clipped by 5 bases and J by 1 base, with 12 bases between them. The CDR3 is CASSRVLVAKNIQYF. The CDR3 DNA reads TGTGCCAGCAGCCGTGTACTAGTGGCCAAAAACATTCAGTACTTC.

V usage is TRBV5-1 and J usage is TRBJ2-5, with a possible D match to TRBD1 (6 bases). Trimming shortened V by 0 bases and J by 4 bases, and 13 bases separated the two germline ends. In germline, CDR1 is SGHRS, CDR2 YFSETQ. The CDR3 loop spans 15 amino acids. CDR3 nucleotide sequence: TGCGCCAGCAGCTTGGGGGGGCCGATAAGAGAGACCCAGTACTTC. Translation gives CASSLGGPIRETQYF. The full variable domain, in which reference TRBV5-1 and TRBJ2-5 provide the parts outside the CDR3, is KAGVTQTPRYLIKTRGQQVTLSCSPISGHRSVSWYQQTPGQGLQFLFEYFSETQRNKGNFPGRFSGRQFSNSRSEMNVSTLELGDSALYLCASSLGGPIRETQYFGPGTRLLVL.

The V and J genes are TRBV3-1 (or the pseudogene TRBV3-2) and TRBJ2-1; 10 nucleotides align to TRBD1. CDR3 size: 16 residues. Germline assignment: CDR1 LGHDT and CDR2 YNNKEL (reference sequence). The V and J ends lost 6 bases and 4 bases, in that order; junction bases with no gene match: 9. The CDR3 sequence: CASRPRTGGFYNEQFF. For the CDR3, the DNA is TGTGCCAGCAGGCCCCGGACAGGGGGGTTTTACAATGAGCAGTTCTTC.

V usage is TRBV27 and J usage is TRBJ2-1, with 7 bases aligning to TRBD2. Trimming at V came to 5 bases and at J to 1 base, leaving 5 bases not matched to a gene. Germline CDR1 reads MNHEY; CDR2 reads SMNVEV (reference sequence). CDR3 length: 15 residues. The CDR3 reads CASSETGRSYNEQFF. Here the CDR3 DNA reads TGTGCCAGCAGTGAAACCGGGAGGTCCTACAATGAGCAGTTCTTC.

This clone was detected once. The genes are TRBV6-2 or TRBV6-3 and TRBJ2-6; D is possibly TRBD1 (6 bases). The CDR3 is made up of 15 amino acids. Germline V gene sequence: CDR1 MNHEY, CDR2 SVGEGT. The ends were cut back, 6 bases at V and 0 bases at J, with 9 bases in the middle. The CDR3 sequence: CASSLGGSGANVLTF. For the CDR3, the DNA is TGTGCCAGCAGCCTAGGGGGCTCTGGGGCCAACGTCCTGACTTTC.

This sequence joins TRBV3-1 (or the pseudogene TRBV3-2) and TRBJ2-1; D might be TRBD2 (6 bases). The CDR3 contains 14 residues. Trimming left V 1 base short and J 2 bases short, with 6 bases between. The germline V gene encodes CDR1 LGHDT and CDR2 YNNKEL (reference sequence). The CDR3 nucleotides read TGTGCCAGCAGCCAAGGACTAGCCTACAATGAGCAGTTCTTC. Protein product: CASSQGLAYNEQFF.

By its share, this clone is medium-sized. This chain joins TRBV6-4 and TRBJ1-1, with D hard to call. The CDR3 spans 13 residues. Trimming removed 2 bases at V and 5 bases at J, with 9 bases between. Per germline, CDR1 MRHNA and CDR2 SNTAGT. The CDR3 region is CASSDGPLTEAFF. The CDR3, as DNA: TGTGCCAGCAGTGACGGGCCCTTGACTGAAGCTTTCTTT.

This rearrangement joins TRBV19 to TRBJ1-1; tentative D call: TRBD1 (6 bases). V dropped 4 bases and J dropped 3 bases, with 15 bases sitting between them. The CDR3 totals 15 residues. Germline CDR1 reads LNHDA; CDR2 reads SQIVND (reference sequence). Here the CDR3 DNA reads TGTGCCAGTAGTAGGGGAGGGGGACGGTACACTGAAGCTTTCTTT. This gives the protein CASSRGGGRYTEAFF. The full variable domain, completed using reference TRBV19 and TRBJ1-1, is DGGITQSPKYLFRKEGQNVTLSCEQNLNHDAMYWYRQDPGQGLRLIYYSQIVNDFQKGDIAEGYSVSREKKESFPLTVTSAQKNPTAFYLCASSRGGGRYTEAFFGQGTRLTVV.

The rearrangement links TRBV7-9 to TRBJ2-5; 7 bases match TRBD2. After removal of 1 base from V and 2 bases from J, the junction contained 10 bases not matched to a gene. Germline V CDR1 and CDR2: SEHNR, FQNEAQ (reference sequence). The CDR3 has 17 residues. CDR3 loop: CASSLGLRGIVQETQYF. The CDR3 coding sequence is TGTGCCAGCAGCTTAGGGTTGCGGGGGATCGTACAAGAGACCCAGTACTTC. Based on the CDR3 plus reference TRBV7-9 and TRBJ2-5, the full variable domain is DTGVSQNPRHKITKRGQNVTFRCDPISEHNRLYWYRQTLGQGPEFLTYFQNEAQLEKSRLLSDRFSAERPKGSFSTLEIQRTEQGDSAMYLCASSLGLRGIVQETQYFGPGTRLLVL.

The chain links TRBV7-9 to TRBJ1-3; 9 bases are shared with TRBD1. Germline V gene sequence: CDR1 SEHNR, CDR2 FQNEAQ (reference sequence). This CDR3 region has 18 residues. V gave up 5 bases and J gave up 0 bases; unmatched junction bases: 11. In DNA form, the CDR3 reads TGTGCCAGCAGCCTAAACCGACAGGGGGTAATCTCTGGAAACACCATATATTTT. It specifies CASSLNRQGVISGNTIYF.

The chain carries TRBV20-1 and TRBJ1-1, with D hard to call. Looked up from germline, CDR1 is DFQATT and CDR2 is SNEGSKA (reference sequence). The CDR3 runs to 11 residues. Trimming cost V 8 bases and J 3 bases, with 10 bases left between them. This CDR3 is CSNGMDTEAFF. The DNA for the CDR3 is TGCAGTAACGGTATGGACACTGAAGCTTTCTTT.

The chain joins TRBV7-9 to TRBJ2-7; TRBD1 might be the D (6 bases). Germline-derived CDR1 and CDR2 are SEHNR and FQNEAQ (reference sequence). The CDR3 spans 16 residues. V lost 0 bases, J lost 0 bases, and 12 bases lay in between. CDR3 DNA sequence: TGTGCCAGCAGCTTAGCGTTAGGGGGTCACTCCTACGAGCAGTACTTC. Residues: CASSLALGGHSYEQYF. Using reference TRBV7-9 and TRBJ2-7 for the parts outside the CDR3, the full variable domain is DTGVSQNPRHKITKRGQNVTFRCDPISEHNRLYWYRQTLGQGPEFLTYFQNEAQLEKSRLLSDRFSAERPKGSFSTLEIQRTEQGDSAMYLCASSLALGGHSYEQYFGPGTRLTVT.

V is TRBV19 and J is TRBJ1-5; the match to TRBD1 covers 7 bases. CDR1 and CDR2 from the germline V gene are LNHDA and SQIVND (reference sequence). The CDR3 runs 16 residues. After removal of 5 bases from V and 0 bases from J, the junction contained 7 bases not matched to a gene. CDR3 DNA sequence: TGTGCCAGTAGTGCCCGGACAGGACATAGCAATCAGCCCCAGCATTTT. This codes for CASSARTGHSNQPQHF.

The V gene is TRBV4-1, the J gene TRBJ2-7; 7 bases line up with TRBD1. Germline trimming cut 3 bases from V and 3 bases from J; bases unmatched to any gene: 8. Germline V gene lookup returns CDR1 MGHRA and CDR2 YSYEKL. CDR3 length: 15 amino acids. The CDR3: CASSQPGQKDYEQYF. CDR3 DNA sequence: TGCGCCAGCAGCCAGCCGGGACAGAAGGACTACGAGCAGTACTTC.

This rearrangement joins TRBV27 to TRBJ1-1; 8 positions agree with TRBD1. The ends lost 4 bases at V and 5 bases at J; junction bases unmatched: 9. Germline CDR1 reads MNHEY; CDR2 reads SMNVEV (reference sequence). This CDR3 has 15 amino acids. The CDR3 spells CASSSPRTGRTEAFF. CDR3 nucleotides: TGTGCCAGCAGTTCCCCCCGGACAGGGAGGACTGAAGCTTTCTTT.

The rearrangement joins TRBV5-5 to TRBJ2-5, with TRBD1 matching 9 bases. The CDR3 extends over 16 amino acids. V trimming: 3 bases; J trimming: 5 bases; junction bases outside the gene matches: 11. Germline CDR1 SGHKS, CDR2 YYEKEE (reference sequence). The CDR3 DNA is TGTGCCAGCAGCTCTTCCGGGACAGGGTATCAGGAGACCCAGTACTTC. It is translated as CASSSSGTGYQETQYF.

This chain links TRBV4-2 with TRBJ2-1; TRBD2 matches 8 bases. There are 19 residues in the CDR3. The junction had 13 bases not matched to a gene; V was cut back by 2 bases and J by 1 base. Germline loops: CDR1 LGHNA, CDR2 YNFKEQ. This CDR3 is CASSQSPAGDLLSYNEQFF. The CDR3 DNA reads as TGTGCCAGCAGCCAATCCCCAGCGGGGGATCTTCTTTCCTACAATGAGCAGTTCTTC.

This chain links TRBV11-2 with TRBJ2-5; 7 positions agree with TRBD2. Per germline, CDR1 SGHAT and CDR2 FQNNGV. The V and J ends lost 4 bases and 2 bases, in that order; junction bases with no gene match: 4. This CDR3 has 14 residues. CDR3 DNA sequence: TGTGCCAGCAGCTGGGGAGGGGCTCAAGAGACCCAGTACTTC. As protein: CASSWGGAQETQYF.

This sequence joins TRBV4-2 and TRBJ1-5, with D tentatively TRBD1 (5 bases). The germline V and J ends were trimmed by 4 bases and 1 base, with 11 bases remaining between them. Germline lookup yields CDR1 LGHNA and CDR2 YNFKEQ. The CDR3 contains 15 residues. In nucleotides, the CDR3 is TGTGCCAGCAGCCTCCGGAGGGACAGCAATCAGCCCCAGCATTTT. This translates into CASSLRRDSNQPQHF.

CDR3 sequence: CASSSGTTGNTIYF. In DNA, the CDR3 is TGTGCCAGCAGTTCCGGGACAACTGGAAACACCATATATTTT. This sequence joins TRBV2 and TRBJ1-3, with a weak D call TRBD1 (6 bases). CDR3 length: 14 amino acids. Germline V gives CDR1 SNHLY, CDR2 FYNNEI. The ends were cut back, 5 bases at V and 2 bases at J, with 10 bases in the middle.

V gene TRBV6-2 or TRBV6-3 combines with J gene TRBJ2-3, with TRBD2 as a possible D gene (5 bases). Germline loops: CDR1 MNHEY, CDR2 SVGEGT. V was clipped by 2 bases and J by 5 bases, with 14 bases between them. CDR3 length: 15 amino acids. This CDR3 is CASSYGEGLGDTQYF. The CDR3 DNA is TGTGCCAGCAGTTACGGCGAAGGACTGGGAGATACGCAGTATTTT.

This clone was seen just once. This rearrangement joins TRBV19 to TRBJ2-3; tentative D call: TRBD2 (7 bases). The germline gives CDR1 LNHDA, CDR2 SQIVND (reference sequence). The CDR3 has 16 residues. V was clipped by 1 base and J by 3 bases, with 14 bases between them. CDR3 residues: CASSIGGGPVTDTQYF. In DNA form, the CDR3 reads TGTGCCAGTAGTATAGGGGGGGGCCCCGTGACAGATACGCAGTATTTT.